These 10 T cell receptor beta chains originate from one sample sequenced in a study of blood T cell repertoires in COVID-19. Generated by immunoSEQ multiplex PCR, the TCRdb table keeps only in-frame clones and is missing some. The sample lists 150,000 to 200,000 clones, 75% to 90% occurring once. Specimen: PBMCs or T cells enriched from blood (not recorded which). These receptors originate from a woman between 18 and 30 years old who had recovered from COVID-19.

The chain employs TRBV11-2 and TRBJ2-2; D is ambiguous. V lost 3 bases and J 7 bases, leaving 12 bases between the germline ends. This CDR3 comprises 14 residues. The V gene's germline CDR1 is SGHAT and CDR2 FQNNGV. The CDR3 is CASSFLLASGELFF. The CDR3 region has the DNA TGTGCCAGCAGCTTTCTACTGGCTAGCGGGGAGCTGTTTTTT.

DNA of the CDR3: TGCAGCGTTGAATCGGGTAAGTACGAGCAGTACTTC. This translates into CSVESGKYEQYF. The gene calls are TRBV29-1 and TRBJ2-7; no reliable D call. Trimming took 2 bases from V and 4 from J, leaving 9 bases between them. CDR1 and CDR2 from the germline V gene are SQVTM and ANQGSEA. The CDR3 sequence is 12 residues long.

The genes are TRBV27 and TRBJ1-2; 9 positions match TRBD1. The V gene's germline CDR1 is MNHEY and CDR2 SMNVEV (reference sequence). Trimming at V came to 5 bases and at J to 0 bases, leaving 4 bases not matched to a gene. The CDR3 loop spans 15 amino acids. CDR3 in DNA: TGTGCCAGCAGTACGTACAGGGGGCCTAACTATGGCTACACCTTC. Protein product: CASSTYRGPNYGYTF.

The rearrangement joins TRBV2 to TRBJ2-1, with TRBD2 matching over 7 bases. The CDR3 contains 14 residues. Germline V lookup: CDR1 SNHLY, CDR2 FYNNEI. V lost 7 bases and J lost 7; bases outside the gene matches: 10. Written as DNA, the CDR3 is TGTGCCAGCACGAGGGAGGGAGGGCGTAATGAGCAGTTCTTC. This gives the protein CASTREGGRNEQFF.

J is TRBJ2-3 and V is TRBV28, with 7 nucleotides matching TRBD2. The CDR3 runs to 14 residues. Germline CDR1 is MDHEN and CDR2 is SYDVKM. V was pared by 5 bases and J by 4 bases, with 6 bases of the junction left unmatched. In nucleotides, the CDR3 is TGTGCCAGCAGTCTTGCGGGAGTGGCAGATACGCAGTATTTT. It encodes CASSLAGVADTQYF.

This clone was seen a handful of times. The DNA of the CDR3 is TGTGCCAGCAGCCCCCAGGGGCCCGGGGAGCTGTTTTTT. It specifies CASSPQGPGELFF. The genes are TRBV7-9 and TRBJ2-2, with a weak D call TRBD1 (6 bases). V was cut by 5 bases and J by 6 bases, with 10 bases left in between. The CDR3 is made up of 13 amino acids. Germline loops: CDR1 SEHNR, CDR2 FQNEAQ (reference sequence).

The V gene is TRBV2, the J gene TRBJ1-5; D possibly corresponds to TRBD1 (6 bases). Trimming cost V 6 bases and J 8 bases, with 14 bases left between them. The CDR3 sequence is 13 residues long. Germline assignment: CDR1 SNHLY and CDR2 FYNNEI. The CDR3 DNA reads TGTGCCAGCAGGAACAGGGAACCGGAGCCCCAGCATTTT. Translating gives CASRNREPEPQHF.

This clone came up once. The chain uses TRBV29-1 and TRBJ1-5, with D unclear. Trimming removed 5 bases from V and 1 base from J, with 12 bases in between. Germline-derived CDR1 and CDR2 are SQVTM and ANQGSEA. This CDR3 contains 14 residues. CDR3 nucleotide sequence: TGCAGCGTTTCCGGCGGATTGAGCAATCAGCCCCAGCATTTT. The encoded protein is CSVSGGLSNQPQHF.

V gene TRBV11-3 combines with J gene TRBJ1-2; 10 nucleotides line up with TRBD1. Germline V gene sequence: CDR1 SGHNT, CDR2 YENEEA. This CDR3 spans 14 amino acids. J lost 8 bases, V lost 0 bases, and 3 bases had no gene match. In DNA form, the CDR3 reads TGTGCCAGCAGCTTAGATGGGACAGGGGCCGGCTACACCTTC. The encoded protein is CASSLDGTGAGYTF.

The V call is TRBV7-9, the J call TRBJ2-1, with 11 bases lining up with TRBD2. Germline CDR1 reads SEHNR; CDR2 reads FQNEAQ (reference sequence). CDR3 length: 17 amino acids. V lost 4 bases and J lost 5; bases outside the gene matches: 10. The CDR3 loop reads CASSSGGLAGVNNEQFF. CDR3 nucleotides: TGTGCCAGCAGCTCTGGCGGACTAGCGGGTGTCAACAATGAGCAGTTCTTC.